These 28 T cell receptor beta chains originate from one sample sequenced in a study of blood T cell repertoires in COVID-19. Profiled with immunoSEQ multiplex PCR; TCRdb holds only in-frame clones, not every one. The table lists about 89,000 clones, roughly 88% of them singletons. Sample: peripheral blood. The receptors stem from a man aged 55 to 70 with acute or convalescent COVID-19.

The rearrangement uses TRBV4-1 and TRBJ2-6; TRBD1 aligns across 8 bases. Germline V CDR1 and CDR2: MGHRA, YSYEKL. The CDR3 totals 19 residues. V was pared by 1 base and J by 4 bases, with 12 bases of the junction left unmatched. The CDR3, as DNA: TGCGCCAGCAGCCAAGTCCGGGACAGGCTAATCGGAGGGGCCAACGTCCTGACTTTC. Its translation: CASSQVRDRLIGGANVLTF.

This chain links TRBV10-3 with TRBJ1-1; unclear D gene. In germline, CDR1 is ENHRY, CDR2 SYGVKD. Trimming took 10 bases from V and 0 from J, leaving 27 bases between them. The CDR3 extends over 18 amino acids. The CDR3 nucleotides are TGTGCCACAACCGGCGGGGTACCACAACAATCCATGAACACTGAAGCTTTCTTT. It yields the protein CATTGGVPQQSMNTEAFF.

CDR3 in DNA: TGTGCCACCAGCAGGGCCGGACAGGGCATAGGCAACACTGAAGCTTTCTTT. Translating gives CATSRAGQGIGNTEAFF. This sequence joins TRBV15 and TRBJ1-1; TRBD1 matches at 8 bases. The CDR3 spans 17 residues. Germline V gives CDR1 LNHNV, CDR2 YYDKDF (reference sequence). J lost 2 bases, V lost 3 bases, and 11 bases had no gene match.

V is TRBV27 and J is TRBJ2-3, with 9 positions matching TRBD2. Germline lookup yields CDR1 MNHEY and CDR2 SMNVEV (reference sequence). Losses at the gene ends were 10 bases for V and 4 bases for J; bases not matched to a gene: 15. This CDR3 comprises 16 residues. For the CDR3, the DNA is TGTGCCACAGCAATAGGTAGCGGGGGACTCGCAGATACGCAGTATTTT. It specifies CATAIGSGGLADTQYF.

The V gene is TRBV5-4, the J gene TRBJ1-1, with 7 bases identical to TRBD1. V lost 4 bases, J lost 1 base, and 7 bases stayed unmatched. CDR1 and CDR2 from the germline V gene are SGHNT and YYREEE (reference sequence). The CDR3 is 15 residues long. The CDR3 loop is CASSAGQNPNTEAFF. CDR3 nucleotide sequence: TGTGCCAGCAGCGCGGGACAGAACCCGAACACTGAAGCTTTCTTT.

The gene calls are TRBV29-1 and TRBJ2-3; TRBD1 aligns across 8 bases. The germline CDR1 and CDR2 sequences are SQVTM and ANQGSEA. CDR3 length: 16 amino acids. V was pared by 6 bases and J by 4 bases, with 15 bases of the junction left unmatched. CDR3 nucleotide sequence: TGCAGCGTCGACGGGCTGGCAGGGGGCAGGGCAGATACGCAGTATTTT. Translation gives CSVDGLAGGRADTQYF.

The chain carries TRBV5-6 and TRBJ1-1, with TRBD1 matching 7 bases. The length of the CDR3 is 17 residues. In germline, CDR1 is SGHDT, CDR2 YYEEEE. J gave up 1 base and V 4 bases, and 13 bases lay outside the gene matches. CDR3 protein: CASSHRRQGTTNTEAFF. The CDR3 region has the DNA TGTGCCAGCAGCCACCGACGACAGGGTACGACGAACACTGAAGCTTTCTTT.

The chain is built from TRBV5-6 and TRBJ2-7, with no clear D. Germline V CDR1 and CDR2: SGHDT, YYEEEE. Trimming cost V 0 bases and J 0 bases, with 10 bases left between them. This CDR3 has 15 amino acids. The CDR3 nucleotides are TGTGCCAGCAGCTTGGAGCCCCTGAGCTCCTACGAGCAGTACTTC. Translated, it gives CASSLEPLSSYEQYF. The whole variable domain, filled in from reference TRBV5-6 and TRBJ2-7, reads DAGVTQSPTHLIKTRGQQVTLRCSPKSGHDTVSWYQQALGQGPQFIFQYYEEEERQRGNFPDRFSGHQFPNYSSELNVNALLLGDSALYLCASSLEPLSSYEQYFGPGTRLTVT.

This clone was seen a few times. The chain recombines TRBV14 with TRBJ2-2; maybe TRBD2 (5 bases). The CDR3 sequence is 16 residues long. The V gene's germline CDR1 is SGHDN and CDR2 FVKESK. V was trimmed by 4 bases and J by 3 bases, leaving 15 bases between them. CDR3 region: CASSLTAGGYTGELFF. The CDR3 DNA reads TGTGCCAGCAGCCTAACGGCGGGCGGGTACACCGGGGAGCTGTTTTTT.

This clone has only a few counts. V usage is TRBV12-3 or TRBV12-4 and J usage is TRBJ1-5; 7 bases match TRBD1. After removal of 6 bases from V and 4 bases from J, the junction contained 3 bases not matched to a gene. The length of the CDR3 is 13 residues. The CDR3 DNA reads as TGTGCCAGCAGGCCGGGACAGAATCAGCCCCAGCATTTT. Its protein product is CASRPGQNQPQHF.

The chain couples TRBV6-5 to TRBJ2-1; TRBD2 matches 7 bases. V lost 4 bases and J lost 8; bases outside the gene matches: 14. Germline V CDR1 and CDR2: MNHEY, SVGAGI. The CDR3 is made up of 16 amino acids. The CDR3 bases are TGTGCCAGCAGTTTAAGGCCCGGCGGGAGCGTCGATGAGCAGTTCTTC. Translation gives CASSLRPGGSVDEQFF.

The chain carries TRBV3-1 (or the pseudogene TRBV3-2) and TRBJ2-2, with 14 bases matching TRBD2. CDR3 size: 17 residues. Germline CDR1 reads LGHDT; CDR2 reads YNNKEL (reference sequence). Trimming removed 4 bases from V and 3 bases from J; junction bases left unmatched: 4. CDR3 sequence: CASSRGLAGAYTGELFF. The CDR3 DNA sequence: TGTGCCAGCAGCCGGGGACTAGCGGGGGCCTACACCGGGGAGCTGTTTTTT.

The chain couples TRBV2 to TRBJ1-3; TRBD1 matches 8 bases. Per germline, CDR1 SNHLY and CDR2 FYNNEI. With 5 bases clipped from V and 0 bases from J, the junction kept 6 bases outside the gene matches. The CDR3 is 16 amino acids. The CDR3 protein is CASSWTGRSSGNTIYF. The CDR3 DNA is TGTGCCAGCAGTTGGACAGGGCGAAGCTCTGGAAACACCATATATTTT. The full variable domain, completed using reference TRBV2 and TRBJ1-3, is EPEVTQTPSHQVTQMGQEVILRCVPISNHLYFYWYRQILGQKVEFLVSFYNNEISEKSEIFDDQFSVERPDGSNFTLKIRSTKLEDSAMYFCASSWTGRSSGNTIYFGEGSWLTVV.

The V and J genes are TRBV18 and TRBJ2-7, with D possibly matching TRBD1 (6 bases). Trimming pared 3 bases from V and 2 bases from J, leaving 14 bases between. CDR1 KGHSH and CDR2 LQKENI come from the germline V gene. This CDR3 has 15 amino acids. The CDR3 region is CASSPTQGITYEQYF. In DNA, the CDR3 is TGTGCCAGCTCACCCACCCAGGGGATTACCTACGAGCAGTACTTC.

The chain combines TRBV20-1 with TRBJ1-1; no clear D gene. Germline V gene lookup returns CDR1 DFQATT and CDR2 SNEGSKA (reference sequence). There are 11 residues in the CDR3. Trimming cost V 7 bases and J 2 bases, with 8 bases left between them. The CDR3 bases are TGCAGTGTAGTCATAAACACTGAAGCTTTCTTT. Its translation is CSVVINTEAFF.

This sequence joins TRBV10-1 and TRBJ2-5; 12 bases map to TRBD2. The CDR3 consists of 16 residues. Germline V lookup: CDR1 WNHNN, CDR2 SYGVQD (reference sequence). The ends lost 2 bases at V and 1 base at J; junction bases unmatched: 2. This CDR3 is CASSEGLAGTQETQYF. CDR3 nucleotide sequence: TGCGCCAGCAGTGAGGGACTAGCGGGAACCCAAGAGACCCAGTACTTC.

J is TRBJ1-2 and V is TRBV6-5; no definite D call. Germline V lookup: CDR1 MNHEY, CDR2 SVGAGI. The CDR3 sequence is 14 residues long. V was trimmed by 6 bases and J by 2 bases, leaving 13 bases between them. The CDR3 is CASRSYAGNYGYTF. The CDR3 DNA reads TGTGCCAGCAGATCGTATGCGGGCAACTATGGCTACACCTTC.

This chain connects TRBV6-4 to TRBJ2-1; no clear D gene. Deletions cut 6 bases from V and 8 bases from J, with 20 bases between. The V gene's germline CDR1 is MRHNA and CDR2 SNTAGT. The CDR3 is 15 residues long. In DNA, the CDR3 is TGTGCCAGCAGCCTCAACATGGCCCCCCTCGATGAGCAGTTCTTC. Amino acid sequence: CASSLNMAPLDEQFF.

The rearrangement uses TRBV24-1 and TRBJ2-2; 7 bases map to TRBD2. Germline CDR1 reads KGHDR; CDR2 reads SFDVKD. J gave up 1 base and V 1 base, and 11 bases lay outside the gene matches. This CDR3 contains 19 residues. CDR3 sequence: CATSDLSSGDLMNTGELFF. CDR3 nucleotides: TGTGCCACCAGTGATTTATCCAGCGGGGACTTAATGAACACCGGGGAGCTGTTTTTT.

This clone was detected a few times. The chain links TRBV7-9 to TRBJ1-1; D is undetermined. This CDR3 comprises 14 residues. V was trimmed by 1 base and J by 4 bases, leaving 10 bases between them. Per the germline V gene, CDR1 is SEHNR and CDR2 is FQNEAQ (reference sequence). CDR3: CASSLGGGFTEAFF. The CDR3 DNA follows: TGTGCCAGCAGCTTAGGGGGAGGTTTCACTGAAGCTTTCTTT.

This rearrangement joins TRBV28 to TRBJ1-2; D gene unclear. This CDR3 has 12 residues. V lost 2 bases to trimming and J lost 7 bases, with 8 bases between them. Germline V gene sequence: CDR1 MDHEN, CDR2 SYDVKM. In DNA, the CDR3 is TGTGCCAGCAGTTTAAGCCCCCTTGGCTACACCTTC. It is translated as CASSLSPLGYTF.

J is TRBJ2-1 and V is TRBV5-1; 8 bases fit TRBD2. The V segment lost 3 bases and the J segment 8 bases; nucleotides outside the gene matches: 10. The CDR3 is 15 amino acids. CDR1 is SGHRS, CDR2 YFSETQ, per germline. The CDR3: CASSSRPLAGDEQFF. The CDR3 region has the DNA TGCGCCAGCAGCTCAAGACCCCTAGCGGGCGATGAGCAGTTCTTC.

The genes are TRBV5-4 and TRBJ2-3; D may be TRBD2 (6 bases). CDR1 is SGHNT and CDR2 is YYREEE in the germline V gene (reference sequence). Trimming stripped 0 bases from V and 4 bases from J, with 12 bases between. This CDR3 has 15 amino acids. CDR3 sequence (DNA): TGTGCCAGCAGCTTGGATGGGGGGAGCTCAGATACGCAGTATTTT. Residues: CASSLDGGSSDTQYF.

V usage is TRBV6-6 and J usage is TRBJ2-7; D is undetermined. Trimming cost V 5 bases and J 3 bases, with 11 bases left between them. The CDR3 has 13 residues. CDR1 is MNHNY and CDR2 is SVGAGI in the germline V gene (reference sequence). For the CDR3, the DNA is TGTGCCAGCAGTCGATCCGAGTACTACGAGCAGTACTTC. As protein: CASSRSEYYEQYF.

This clone was observed once. The CDR3 here is CASSLTRTEAFF. The CDR3 DNA reads as TGTGCCAGCAGTCTTACACGTACTGAAGCTTTCTTT. The genes are TRBV7-8 and TRBJ1-1; D gene uncertain. Trimming took 6 bases from V and 5 from J, leaving 10 bases between them. The CDR3 is 12 residues long. Germline V gene lookup returns CDR1 SGHVS and CDR2 FQNEAQ. The complete variable domain, with remaining parts taken from reference TRBV7-8 and TRBJ1-1, reads GAGVSQSPRYKVAKRGQDVALRCDPISGHVSLFWYQQALGQGPEFLTYFQNEAQLDKSGLPSDRFFAERPEGSVSTLKIQRTQQEDSAVYLCASSLTRTEAFFGQGTRLTVV.

The CDR3 sequence is CASSLYTAGTEAFF. In nucleotides, the CDR3 is TGTGCCAGCAGCTTATACACCGCGGGCACTGAAGCTTTCTTT. This chain uses TRBV7-3 with TRBJ1-1; D unclear. Trimming took 2 bases from V and 4 from J, leaving 11 bases between them. The CDR3 has 14 amino acids. Germline values: CDR1 SGHTA, CDR2 FQGTGA.

J is TRBJ2-7 and V is TRBV5-1; TRBD1 matches at 8 bases. Germline CDR1 is SGHRS and CDR2 is YFSETQ. J lost 0 bases, V lost 4 bases, and 3 bases had no gene match. The CDR3 has 14 residues. The CDR3 loop reads CASSGQGVSYEQYF. As DNA, the CDR3 is TGCGCCAGCAGCGGACAGGGAGTCTCCTACGAGCAGTACTTC.

The rearrangement uses TRBV11-2 and TRBJ1-4, with D maybe TRBD1 (6 bases). From germline, CDR1 is SGHAT and CDR2 FQNNGV. V was pared by 1 base and J by 7 bases, with 13 bases between. This CDR3 is 15 amino acids long. The CDR3 reads CASSLAVRGSEKLFF. DNA of the CDR3: TGTGCCAGCAGCTTAGCGGTCAGGGGTAGTGAAAAACTGTTTTTT.